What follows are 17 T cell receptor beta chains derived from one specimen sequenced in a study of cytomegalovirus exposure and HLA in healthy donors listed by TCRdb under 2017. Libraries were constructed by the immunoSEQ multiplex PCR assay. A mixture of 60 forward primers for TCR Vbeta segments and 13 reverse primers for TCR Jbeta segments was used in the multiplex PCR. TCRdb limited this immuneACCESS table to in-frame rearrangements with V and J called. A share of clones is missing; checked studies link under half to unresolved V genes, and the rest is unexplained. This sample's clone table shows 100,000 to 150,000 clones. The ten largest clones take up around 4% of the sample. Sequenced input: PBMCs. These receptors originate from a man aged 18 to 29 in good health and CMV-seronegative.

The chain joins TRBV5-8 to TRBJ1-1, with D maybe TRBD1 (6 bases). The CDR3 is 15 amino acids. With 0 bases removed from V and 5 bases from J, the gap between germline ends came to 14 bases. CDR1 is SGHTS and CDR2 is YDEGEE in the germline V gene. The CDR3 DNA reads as TGTGCCAGCAGCTTGGTACAGGGCGCTCGGACTGAAGCTTTCTTT. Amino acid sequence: CASSLVQGARTEAFF.

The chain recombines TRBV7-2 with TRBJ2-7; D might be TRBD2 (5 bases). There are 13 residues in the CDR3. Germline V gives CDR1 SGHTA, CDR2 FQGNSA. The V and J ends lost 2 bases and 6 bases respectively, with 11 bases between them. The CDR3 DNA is TGTGCCAGCAGCTTAAAAGCAGGAGGCGAGCAGTACTTC. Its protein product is CASSLKAGGEQYF.

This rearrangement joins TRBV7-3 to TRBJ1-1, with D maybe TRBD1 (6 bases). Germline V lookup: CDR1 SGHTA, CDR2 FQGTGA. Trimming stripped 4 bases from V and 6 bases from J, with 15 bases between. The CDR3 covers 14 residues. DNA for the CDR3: TGTGCCAGCAGCTCTAACGGGGGGGCCGCTGAAGCTTTCTTT. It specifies CASSSNGGAAEAFF.

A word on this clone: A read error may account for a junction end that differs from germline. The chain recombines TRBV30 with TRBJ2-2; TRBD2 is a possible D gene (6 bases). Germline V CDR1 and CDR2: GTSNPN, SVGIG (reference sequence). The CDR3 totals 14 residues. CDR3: CAWGLTGRLGGLFF. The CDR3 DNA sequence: TGTGCCTGGGGCCTGACGGGAAGGCTGGGGGGGCTGTTTTTT.

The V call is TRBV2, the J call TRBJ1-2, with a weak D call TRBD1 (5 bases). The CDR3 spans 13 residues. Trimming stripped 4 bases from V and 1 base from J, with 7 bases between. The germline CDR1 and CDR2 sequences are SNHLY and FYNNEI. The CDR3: CASSVQGNYGYTF. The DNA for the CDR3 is TGTGCCAGCAGTGTCCAGGGTAACTATGGCTACACCTTC.

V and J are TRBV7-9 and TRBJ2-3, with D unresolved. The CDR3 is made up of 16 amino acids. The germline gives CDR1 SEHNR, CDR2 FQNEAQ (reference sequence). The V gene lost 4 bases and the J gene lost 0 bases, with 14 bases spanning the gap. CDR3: CASSSAAETSTDTQYF. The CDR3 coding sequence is TGTGCCAGCAGCTCTGCGGCGGAGACTAGCACAGATACGCAGTATTTT.

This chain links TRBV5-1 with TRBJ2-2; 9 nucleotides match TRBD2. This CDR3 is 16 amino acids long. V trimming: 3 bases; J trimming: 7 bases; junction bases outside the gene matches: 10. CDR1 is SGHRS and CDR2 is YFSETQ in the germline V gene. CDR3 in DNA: TGCGCCAGCAGCTCCAAGGCGGGGGGGCCCCGCGGGGAGCTGTTTTTT. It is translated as CASSSKAGGPRGELFF.

DNA for the CDR3: TGTGCCAGCAGCCGGAACACTGAAGCTTTCTTT. Its protein is CASSRNTEAFF. The chain links TRBV5-4 to TRBJ1-1; D not certain. The germline V gene has CDR1 SGHNT and CDR2 YYREEE (reference sequence). This CDR3 is built from 11 residues. V shed 4 bases and J shed 1 base, with 2 bases lying between them.

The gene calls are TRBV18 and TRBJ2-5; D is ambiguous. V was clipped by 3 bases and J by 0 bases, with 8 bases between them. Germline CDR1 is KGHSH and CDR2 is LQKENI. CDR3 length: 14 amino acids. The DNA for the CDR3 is TGTGCCAGCTCACCGCTACGGGACCAAGAGACCCAGTACTTC. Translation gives CASSPLRDQETQYF. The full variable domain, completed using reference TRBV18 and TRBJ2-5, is NAGVMQNPRHLVRRRGQEARLRCSPMKGHSHVYWYRQLPEEGLKFMVYLQKENIIDESGMPKERFSAEFPKEGPSILRIQQVVRGDSAAYFCASSPLRDQETQYFGPGTRLLVL.

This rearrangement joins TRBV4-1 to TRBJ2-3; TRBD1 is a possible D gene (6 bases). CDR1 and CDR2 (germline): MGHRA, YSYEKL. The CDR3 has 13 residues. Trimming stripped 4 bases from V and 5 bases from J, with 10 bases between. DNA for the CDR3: TGCGCCAGCAGCCCCGACAGGATAGATACGCAGTATTTT. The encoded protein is CASSPDRIDTQYF.

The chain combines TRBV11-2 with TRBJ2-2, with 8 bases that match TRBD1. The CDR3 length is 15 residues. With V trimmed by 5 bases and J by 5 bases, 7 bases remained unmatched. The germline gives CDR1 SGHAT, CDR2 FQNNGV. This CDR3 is CASSRQGAKTGELFF. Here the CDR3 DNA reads TGTGCCAGCAGCCGTCAGGGGGCCAAGACCGGGGAGCTGTTTTTT.

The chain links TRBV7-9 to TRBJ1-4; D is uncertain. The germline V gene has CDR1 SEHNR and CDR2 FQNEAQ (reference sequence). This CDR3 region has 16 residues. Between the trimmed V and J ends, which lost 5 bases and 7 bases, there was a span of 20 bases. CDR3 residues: CASSPVTSSPGEKLFF. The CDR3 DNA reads TGTGCCAGCAGCCCCGTCACATCCTCGCCAGGTGAAAAACTGTTTTTT.

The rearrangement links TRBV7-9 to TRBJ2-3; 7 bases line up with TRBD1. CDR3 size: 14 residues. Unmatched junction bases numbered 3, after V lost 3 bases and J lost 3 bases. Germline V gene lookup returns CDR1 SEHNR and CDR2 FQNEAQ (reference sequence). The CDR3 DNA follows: TGTGCCAGCAGCTTCGTGACAGGGACAGATACGCAGTATTTT. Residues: CASSFVTGTDTQYF.

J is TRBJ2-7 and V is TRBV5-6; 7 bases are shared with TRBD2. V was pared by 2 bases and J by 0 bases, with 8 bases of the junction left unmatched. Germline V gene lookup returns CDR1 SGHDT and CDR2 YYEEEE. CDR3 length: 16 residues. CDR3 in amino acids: CASSFTLAPSSYEQYF. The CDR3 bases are TGTGCCAGCAGCTTCACACTAGCGCCAAGCTCCTACGAGCAGTACTTC.

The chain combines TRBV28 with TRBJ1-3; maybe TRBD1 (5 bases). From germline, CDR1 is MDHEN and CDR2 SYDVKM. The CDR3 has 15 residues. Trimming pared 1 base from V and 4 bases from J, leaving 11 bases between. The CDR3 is CASSLSAQGGNTIYF. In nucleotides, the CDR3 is TGTGCCAGCAGTTTATCGGCGCAGGGAGGAAACACCATATATTTT.

In DNA, the CDR3 is TGTGCTAAAGCCGGGGGGGGCAGTGGGGCCAACGTCCTGACTTTC. It specifies CAKAGGGSGANVLTF. V gene TRBV7-9 combines with J gene TRBJ2-6; TRBD2 aligns across 8 bases. CDR1 and CDR2 from the germline V gene are SEHNR and FQNEAQ (reference sequence). CDR3 size: 15 residues.

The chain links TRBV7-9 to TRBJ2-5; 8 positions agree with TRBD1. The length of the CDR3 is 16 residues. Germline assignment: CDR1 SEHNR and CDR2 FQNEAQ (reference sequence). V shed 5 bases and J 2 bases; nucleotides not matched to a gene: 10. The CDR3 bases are TGTGCCAGCAGCCCGCGGGACAGGCGGAATCAAGAGACCCAGTACTTC. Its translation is CASSPRDRRNQETQYF.